Listed below are T cell receptor beta chains from one sample, sequenced in a study of blood T cells in healthy people across ages. Via MiXCR, TCRdb re-called the 5' RACE reads, giving one row per CDR3 protein. The sample records 700,000 to 1,000,000 distinct CDR3 sequences, approximately 48% being singletons. Material: blood. The receptor set was obtained from a man between 60 and 75 years old in good health. The CDR3 runs from the conserved cysteine through the conserved F or W. D genes are given only for firm matches. Clone size is shown for a subset of rows, as once, few, many or a class of expanded clone.

D: NA; J: TRBJ2-1; size: NA; V: TRBV6-4; CDR3: CASSARAGVYYEQFF; DNA: TGTGCCAGCAGTGCTAGGGCAGGGGTATACTATGAGCAGTTCTTC
D: NA; J: TRBJ2-1; size: few; V: TRBV24-1; CDR3: CAVRGTAYNEQFF; DNA: TGTGCCGTTCGGGGGACAGCGTACAATGAGCAGTTCTTC
D: NA; J: TRBJ2-7; size: NA; V: TRBV6-5; CDR3: CASSDGISYEQYF; DNA: TGTGCCAGCAGTGACGGGATCTCGTACGAGCAGTACTTC
D: TRBD2; J: TRBJ2-1; size: NA; V: TRBV12-3/TRBV12-4; CDR3: CASSRTSGTPQDNEQFF; DNA: TGTGCCAGCAGTCGGACTAGCGGGACACCCCAGGACAATGAGCAGTTCTTC
D: NA; J: TRBJ2-7; size: NA; V: TRBV20-1; CDR3: CSLRQISYEQYF; DNA: TGCAGTTTGAGACAGATTTCCTACGAGCAGTACTTC
D: NA; J: TRBJ1-5; size: NA; V: TRBV20-1; CDR3: CRGRGPQHF; DNA: TGCAGGGGCAGGGGGCCCCAGCATTTT
D: TRBD1; J: TRBJ2-1; size: NA; V: TRBV15; CDR3: CATSRVGDRGYEQFF; DNA: TGTGCCACCAGCAGAGTTGGGGACAGGGGATATGAGCAGTTCTTC
D: NA; J: TRBJ2-7; size: NA; V: TRBV7-2; CDR3: CASGLARTNSYNEQYF; DNA: TGTGCCAGCGGTCTTGCGCGGACCAACTCCTACAATGAGCAGTACTTC
D: NA; J: TRBJ2-3; size: few; V: TRBV6-1; CDR3: CASSGSWGGVGTDTQYF; DNA: TGTGCCAGCAGTGGTTCTTGGGGGGGCGTAGGCACAGATACGCAGTATTTT
D: TRBD1; J: TRBJ2-3; size: few; V: TRBV20-1; CDR3: CSANGQVGTDTQYF; DNA: TGCAGTGCTAACGGACAGGTGGGCACAGATACGCAGTATTTT
D: NA; J: TRBJ2-5; size: few; V: TRBV7-9; CDR3: CASSSTSETQYF; DNA: TGTGCCAGCAGCTCTACGAGTGAGACCCAGTACTTC
D: NA; J: TRBJ2-7; size: NA; V: TRBV4-1; CDR3: CASSQDDRMAEQYF; DNA: TGCGCCAGCAGCCAAGACGACAGAATGGCCGAGCAGTACTTC
D: NA; J: TRBJ2-5; size: many; V: TRBV6-2/TRBV6-3; CDR3: CASSYPPGSQETQYF; DNA: TGTGCCAGCAGTTACCCACCGGGATCACAAGAGACCCAGTACTTC
D: NA; J: TRBJ2-7; size: NA; V: TRBV6-2/TRBV6-3; CDR3: CASSPVVGSPYEQYF; DNA: TGTGCCAGCAGTCCCGTTGTGGGATCTCCCTACGAGCAGTACTTC
D: NA; J: TRBJ2-5; size: NA; V: TRBV3-1; CDR3: CASSQGPRVVQYF; DNA: TGTGCCAGCAGCCAAGGTCCCCGAGTGGTGCAGTACTTC
D: TRBD2; J: TRBJ2-4; size: NA; V: TRBV5-1; CDR3: CASSTTSGTINIQYF; DNA: TGCGCCAGCAGCACAACCTCCGGGACTATAAACATTCAGTACTTC
D: NA; J: TRBJ1-2; size: NA; V: TRBV3-1; CDR3: CASSLSSARGSGYTF; DNA: TGTGCCAGCAGCCTATCATCGGCCAGGGGCTCTGGCTACACCTTC
D: NA; J: TRBJ2-4; size: once; V: TRBV6-2/TRBV6-3; CDR3: CASSYTMGSAKNIQYF; DNA: TGTGCCAGCAGTTACACGATGGGGTCCGCCAAAAACATTCAGTACTTC
D: TRBD2; J: TRBJ2-1; size: NA; V: TRBV7-2; CDR3: CASSFQRGGYNEQFF; DNA: TGTGCCAGCAGCTTCCAGCGGGGGGGCTACAATGAGCAGTTCTTC
D: NA; J: TRBJ2-1; size: few; V: TRBV7-3; CDR3: CASSLTQGRSTEQFF; DNA: TGTGCCAGCAGCTTAACTCAAGGTAGGAGTACTGAGCAGTTCTTC
D: TRBD2; J: TRBJ2-5; size: few; V: TRBV20-1; CDR3: CSARDYRRETQYF; DNA: TGCAGTGCTCGGGACTACCGGCGGGAGACCCAGTACTTC
D: NA; J: TRBJ2-5; size: few; V: TRBV6-2/TRBV6-3; CDR3: CASPPGYQYF; DNA: TGTGCCAGCCCCCCTGGGTACCAGTACTTC
D: TRBD2; J: TRBJ2-7; size: NA; V: TRBV10-3; CDR3: CAISEADPGLAGVYEQYF; DNA: TGTGCCATCAGTGAGGCGGATCCGGGACTAGCGGGGGTATACGAGCAGTACTTC
D: TRBD1; J: TRBJ2-3; size: NA; V: TRBV7-6; CDR3: CASSLNRGRSEQYF; DNA: TGTGCCAGCAGCTTGAACAGGGGGCGGTCCGAGCAGTATTTT
D: NA; J: TRBJ2-1; size: few; V: TRBV21-1; CDR3: CASSKGMGAGGDEQFF; DNA: TGTGCCAGCAGCAAAGGGATGGGAGCGGGGGGAGATGAGCAGTTCTTC
D: NA; J: TRBJ2-7; size: NA; V: TRBV10-2; CDR3: CASTNTYEQYF; DNA: TGCGCCAGCACCAACACCTACGAGCAGTACTTC